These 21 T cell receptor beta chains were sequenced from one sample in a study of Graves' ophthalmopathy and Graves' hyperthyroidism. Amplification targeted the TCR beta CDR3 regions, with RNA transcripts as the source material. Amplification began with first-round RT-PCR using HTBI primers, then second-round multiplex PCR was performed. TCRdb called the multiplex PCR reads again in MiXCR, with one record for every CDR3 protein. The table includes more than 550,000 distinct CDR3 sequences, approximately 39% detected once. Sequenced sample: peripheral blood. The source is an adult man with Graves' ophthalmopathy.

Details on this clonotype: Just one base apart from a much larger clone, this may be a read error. CDR3: CASSTPSIGGYTF. The CDR3 nucleotides are TGTGCCAGCAGTACACCGTCTATTGGGGGGTACACCTTC. The chain has TRBV2 and TRBJ1-2, with D possibly TRBD1 on 5 matching bases. The CDR3 has 13 residues. Trimming cost V 5 bases and J 11 bases, with 18 bases left between them. The germline V gene has CDR1 SNHLY and CDR2 FYNNEI.

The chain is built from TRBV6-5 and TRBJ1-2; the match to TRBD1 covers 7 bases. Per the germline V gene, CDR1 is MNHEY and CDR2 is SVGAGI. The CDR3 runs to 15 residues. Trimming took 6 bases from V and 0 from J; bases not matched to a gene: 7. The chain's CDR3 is CASRPLTGPNYGYTF. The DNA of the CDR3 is TGTGCCAGCAGACCCCTGACAGGGCCTAACTATGGCTACACCTTC.

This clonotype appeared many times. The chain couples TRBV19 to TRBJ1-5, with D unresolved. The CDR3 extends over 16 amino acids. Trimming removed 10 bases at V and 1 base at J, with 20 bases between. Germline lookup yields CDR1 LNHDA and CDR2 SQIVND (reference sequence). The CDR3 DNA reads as TGTGCCACCAACCACCTGGCCACTACCAGCAATCAGCCCCAGCATTTT. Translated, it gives CATNHLATTSNQPQHF.

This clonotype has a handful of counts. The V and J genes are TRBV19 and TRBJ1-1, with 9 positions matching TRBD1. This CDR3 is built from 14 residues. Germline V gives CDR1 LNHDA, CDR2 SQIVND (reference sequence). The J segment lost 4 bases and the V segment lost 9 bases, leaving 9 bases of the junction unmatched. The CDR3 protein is CASTGGSLTTEAFF. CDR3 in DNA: TGTGCCAGCACAGGGGGCTCCCTAACCACTGAAGCTTTCTTT.

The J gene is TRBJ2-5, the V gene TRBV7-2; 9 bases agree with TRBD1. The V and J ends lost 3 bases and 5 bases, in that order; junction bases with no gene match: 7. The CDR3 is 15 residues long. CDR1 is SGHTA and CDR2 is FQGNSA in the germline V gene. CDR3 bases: TGTGCCAGCAGCTTTGGGACAGGGAGTTGGGAGACCCAGTACTTC. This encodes CASSFGTGSWETQYF.

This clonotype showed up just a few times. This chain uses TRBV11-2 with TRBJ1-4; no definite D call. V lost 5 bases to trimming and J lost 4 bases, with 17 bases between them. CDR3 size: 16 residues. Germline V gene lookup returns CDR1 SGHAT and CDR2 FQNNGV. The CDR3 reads CASSAGSLRINEKLFF. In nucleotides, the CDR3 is TGTGCCAGCAGCGCGGGAAGCCTAAGGATTAATGAAAAACTGTTTTTT. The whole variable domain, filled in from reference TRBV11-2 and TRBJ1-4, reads EAGVAQSPRYKIIEKRQSVAFWCNPISGHATLYWYQQILGQGPKLLIQFQNNGVVDDSQLPKDRFSAERLKGVDSTLKIQPAKLEDSAVYLCASSAGSLRINEKLFFGSGTQLSVL.

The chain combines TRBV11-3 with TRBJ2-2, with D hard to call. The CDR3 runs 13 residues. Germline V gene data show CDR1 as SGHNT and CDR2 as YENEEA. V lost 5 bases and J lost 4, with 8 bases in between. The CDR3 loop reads CASSRSSTGELFF. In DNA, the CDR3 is TGTGCCAGCAGCCGCAGCTCCACCGGGGAGCTGTTTTTT.

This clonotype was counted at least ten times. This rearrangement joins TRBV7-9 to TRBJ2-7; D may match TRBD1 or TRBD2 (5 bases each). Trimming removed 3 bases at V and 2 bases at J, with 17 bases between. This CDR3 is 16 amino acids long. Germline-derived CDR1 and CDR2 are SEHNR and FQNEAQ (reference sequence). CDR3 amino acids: CASSFGVGESTYEQYF. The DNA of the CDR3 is TGTGCCAGCAGCTTCGGCGTGGGGGAATCCACCTACGAGCAGTACTTC.

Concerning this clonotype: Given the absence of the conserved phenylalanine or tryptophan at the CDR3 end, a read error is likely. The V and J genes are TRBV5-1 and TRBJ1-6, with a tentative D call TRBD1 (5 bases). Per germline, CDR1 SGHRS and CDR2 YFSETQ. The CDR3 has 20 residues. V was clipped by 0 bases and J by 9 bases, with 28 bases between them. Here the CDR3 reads CASSLDGSGADLPRRSPLHS. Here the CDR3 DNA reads TGCGCCAGCAGCTTGGACGGCTCTGGGGCAGATCTTCCGAGGCGTTCACCCCTCCACTCT.

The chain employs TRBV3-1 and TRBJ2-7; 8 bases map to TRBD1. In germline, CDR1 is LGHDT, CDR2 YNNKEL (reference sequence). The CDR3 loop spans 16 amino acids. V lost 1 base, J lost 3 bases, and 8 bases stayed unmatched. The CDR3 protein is CASSQGALTGGYEQYF. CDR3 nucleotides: TGTGCCAGCAGCCAAGGTGCACTTACAGGGGGCTACGAGCAGTACTTC.

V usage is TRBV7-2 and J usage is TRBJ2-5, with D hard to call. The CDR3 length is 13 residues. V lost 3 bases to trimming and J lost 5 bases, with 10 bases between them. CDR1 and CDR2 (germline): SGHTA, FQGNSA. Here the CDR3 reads CASSFQTGETQYF. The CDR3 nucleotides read TGTGCCAGCAGCTTCCAGACCGGGGAGACCCAGTACTTC.

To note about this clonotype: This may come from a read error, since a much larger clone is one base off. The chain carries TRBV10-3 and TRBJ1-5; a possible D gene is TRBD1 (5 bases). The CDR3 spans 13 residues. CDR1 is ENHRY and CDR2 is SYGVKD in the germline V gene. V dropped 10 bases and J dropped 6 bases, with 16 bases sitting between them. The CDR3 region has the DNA TGTGCCAGCAGGGCCAGGGAGGGTCAGCCCCAGCATTTT. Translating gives CASRAREGQPQHF.

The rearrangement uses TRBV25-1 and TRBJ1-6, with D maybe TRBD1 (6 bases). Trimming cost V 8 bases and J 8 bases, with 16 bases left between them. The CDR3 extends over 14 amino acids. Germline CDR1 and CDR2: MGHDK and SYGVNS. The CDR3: CASPIRGLYSPLHF. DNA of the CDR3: TGTGCCAGCCCCATCAGGGGCCTATATTCACCCCTCCACTTT.

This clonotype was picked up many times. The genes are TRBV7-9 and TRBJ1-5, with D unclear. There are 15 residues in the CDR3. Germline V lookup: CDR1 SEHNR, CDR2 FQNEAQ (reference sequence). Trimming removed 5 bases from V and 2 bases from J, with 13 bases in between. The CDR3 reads CASSPGPGGNQPQHF. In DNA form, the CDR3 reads TGTGCCAGCAGCCCCGGTCCTGGGGGCAATCAGCCCCAGCATTTT.

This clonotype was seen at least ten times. Written as DNA, the CDR3 is TGTGCCAGCAGCGTTACAGGGGGAGCTGGCTACACCTTC. Residues: CASSVTGGAGYTF. V is TRBV7-3 and J is TRBJ1-2, with TRBD1 identical over 8 bases. Germline V gene lookup returns CDR1 SGHTA and CDR2 FQGTGA. V was pared by 5 bases and J by 7 bases, with 6 bases of the junction left unmatched. The CDR3 consists of 13 residues.

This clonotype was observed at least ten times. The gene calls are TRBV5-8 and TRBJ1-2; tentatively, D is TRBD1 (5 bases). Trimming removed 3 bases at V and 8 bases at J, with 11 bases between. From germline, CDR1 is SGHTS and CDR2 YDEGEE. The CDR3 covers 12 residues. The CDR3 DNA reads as TGTGCCAGCAGCTGGACTCAGGGAGGCTACACCTTC. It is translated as CASSWTQGGYTF.

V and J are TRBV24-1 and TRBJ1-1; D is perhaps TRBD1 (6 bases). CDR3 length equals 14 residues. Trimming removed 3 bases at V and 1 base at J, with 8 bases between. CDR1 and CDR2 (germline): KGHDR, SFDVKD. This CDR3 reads CATSDTGANTEAFF. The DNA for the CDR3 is TGTGCCACCAGTGATACGGGGGCGAACACTGAAGCTTTCTTT.

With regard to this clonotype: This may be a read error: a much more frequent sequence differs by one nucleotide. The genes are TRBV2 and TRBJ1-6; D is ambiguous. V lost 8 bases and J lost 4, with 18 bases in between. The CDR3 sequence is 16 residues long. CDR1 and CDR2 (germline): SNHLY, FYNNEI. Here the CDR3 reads CASGKSPILYNSPLHF. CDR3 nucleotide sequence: TGTGCCAGCGGTAAAAGCCCCATCCTATATAATTCACCCCTCCACTTT.

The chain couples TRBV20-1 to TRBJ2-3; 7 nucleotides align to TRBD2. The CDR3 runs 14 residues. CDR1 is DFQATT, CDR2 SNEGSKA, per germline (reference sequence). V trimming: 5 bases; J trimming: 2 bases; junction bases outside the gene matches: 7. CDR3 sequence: CSADTSVHTDTQYF. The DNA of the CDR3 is TGCAGTGCTGACACTAGCGTACACACAGATACGCAGTATTTT.

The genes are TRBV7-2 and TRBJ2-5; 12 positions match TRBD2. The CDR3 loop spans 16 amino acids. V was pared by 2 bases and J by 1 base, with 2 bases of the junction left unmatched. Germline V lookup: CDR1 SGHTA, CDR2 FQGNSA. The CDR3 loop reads CASSLLAGGSQETQYF. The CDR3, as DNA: TGTGCCAGCAGCTTACTAGCGGGGGGGAGCCAAGAGACCCAGTACTTC.

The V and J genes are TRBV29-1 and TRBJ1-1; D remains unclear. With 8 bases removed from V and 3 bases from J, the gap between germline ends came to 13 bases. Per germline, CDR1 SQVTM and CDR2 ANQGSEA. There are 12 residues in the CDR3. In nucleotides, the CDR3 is TGCAGCAGCCCACTTGGGTACACTGAAGCTTTCTTT. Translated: CSSPLGYTEAFF.